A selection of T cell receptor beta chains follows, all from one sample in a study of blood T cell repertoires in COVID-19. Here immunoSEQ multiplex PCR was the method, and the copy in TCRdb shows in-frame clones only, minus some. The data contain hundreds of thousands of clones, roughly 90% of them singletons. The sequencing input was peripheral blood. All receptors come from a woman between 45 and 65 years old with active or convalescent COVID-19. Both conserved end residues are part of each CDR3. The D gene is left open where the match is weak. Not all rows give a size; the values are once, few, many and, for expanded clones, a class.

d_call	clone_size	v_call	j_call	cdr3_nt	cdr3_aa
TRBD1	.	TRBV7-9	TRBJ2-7	TGTGCCAGCAGCTTCACCGGGACAGGGACCTACGAGCAGTACTTC	CASSFTGTGTYEQYF
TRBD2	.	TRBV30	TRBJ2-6	TGTGCCTGGAGTGTACGACTAGCGGGAGCTGGGGCCAACGTCCTGACTTTC	CAWSVRLAGAGANVLTF
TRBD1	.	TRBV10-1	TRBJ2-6	TGCGCCAGCAAGGTCAGGGGGCTATCTGGGGCCAACGTCCTGACTTTC	CASKVRGLSGANVLTF
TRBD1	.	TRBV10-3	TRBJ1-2	TGTGCCATCAGTACCACAGGGGGCGCCGGGGATGGCTACACCTTC	CAISTTGGAGDGYTF
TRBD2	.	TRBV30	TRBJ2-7	TGTGCCTGGAGTATTCTAGCGGGGGGCTCCTACGAGCAGTACTTC	CAWSILAGGSYEQYF
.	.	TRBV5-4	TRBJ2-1	TGTGCCAGCAGCTTGGGCAGGGGGGACAATGAGCAGTTCTTC	CASSLGRGDNEQFF
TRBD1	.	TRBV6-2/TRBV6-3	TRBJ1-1	TGTGCCAGCAGTTCCCTGACAGGGGGACTAAACACTGAAGCTTTCTTT	CASSSLTGGLNTEAFF
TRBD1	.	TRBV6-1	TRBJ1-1	TGTGCCAGCAGTGAAGCGGCTTACAGGGGGAACACTGAAGCTTTCTTT	CASSEAAYRGNTEAFF
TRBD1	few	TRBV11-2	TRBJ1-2	TGTGCCAGCAGCGCCCGTGACAGGGTTTATTACGGCTACACCTTC	CASSARDRVYYGYTF
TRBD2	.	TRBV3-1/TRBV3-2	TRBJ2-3	TGTGCCAGCAGCCAGACTAGCGGGGGGGCGCTGGTAAGCACAGATACGCAGTATTTT	CASSQTSGGALVSTDTQYF
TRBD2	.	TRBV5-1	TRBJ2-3	TGCGCCAGCAGCTTAACGACTAGCGGGGGAACAGATACGCAGTATTTT	CASSLTTSGGTDTQYF
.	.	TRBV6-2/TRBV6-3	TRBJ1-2	TGTGCCAGCAGTCTTGCGACAGGCGGCTACACCTTC	CASSLATGGYTF
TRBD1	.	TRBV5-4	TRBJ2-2	TGTGCCAGCAGCCCTAGGGGGCCCGGCACCGGGGAGCTGTTTTTT	CASSPRGPGTGELFF
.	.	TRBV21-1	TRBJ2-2	TGTGCCAGCAGCAAAGCGCAGAGACAGGGCAACACCGGGGAGCTGTTTTTT	CASSKAQRQGNTGELFF
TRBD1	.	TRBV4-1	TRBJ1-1	TGCGCCAGCAGCCAAGTAGGGACAGGCCAGCGCGACACTGAAGCTTTCTTT	CASSQVGTGQRDTEAFF
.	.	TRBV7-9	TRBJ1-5	TGTGCCAGCAGCCAAGAGGGAAACCAGCCCCAGCATTTT	CASSQEGNQPQHF
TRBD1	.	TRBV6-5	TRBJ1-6	TGTGCCAGCAGTTATCGCGGGACAGGGTTTTCACCCCTCCACTTT	CASSYRGTGFSPLHF
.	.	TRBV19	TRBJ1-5	TGTGCCAGTAGTGCACAGTCTCTGGGCAATCAGCCCCAGCATTTT	CASSAQSLGNQPQHF
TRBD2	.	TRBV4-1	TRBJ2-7	TGCGCCAGCAGCCAAGCTACTAGCGGGGGAGCTTCCTACGAGCAGTACTTC	CASSQATSGGASYEQYF
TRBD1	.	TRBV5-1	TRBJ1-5	TGCGCCAGCAGCTTGGAGGGACAGCCTAATCAGCCCCAGCATTTT	CASSLEGQPNQPQHF
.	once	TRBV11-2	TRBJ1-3	TGTGCCAGCACCCTCACCGTCGGGAGCTCTGGAAACACCATATATTTT	CASTLTVGSSGNTIYF
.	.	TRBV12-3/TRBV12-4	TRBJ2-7	TGTGCCAGCAGTTCACCGCCTTCTAGCGTACACTTC	CASSSPPSSVHF
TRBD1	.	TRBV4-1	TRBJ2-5	TGCGCCAGCAGCCAAGATCGGGACAGGGAAGAGACCCAGTACTTC	CASSQDRDREETQYF
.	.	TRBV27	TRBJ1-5	TGTGCCAGCAGTCCCCTGGGGCTTAGCAATCAGCCCCAGCATTTT	CASSPLGLSNQPQHF
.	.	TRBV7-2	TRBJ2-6	TGTGCCAGCAGCTTACAGGGGTCCCACTCTGGGGCCAACGTCCTGACTTTC	CASSLQGSHSGANVLTF
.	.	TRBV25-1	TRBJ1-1	TGTGCCAGCAGTGAATCAGGTGCATTGGTAGCTTTCTTT	CASSESGALVAFF
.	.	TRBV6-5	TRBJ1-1	TGTGCCAGCAGTTACTACAGGGATAACACTGAAGCTTTCTTT	CASSYYRDNTEAFF
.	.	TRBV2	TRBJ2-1	TGTGCCAGCAGTGTTCGCTCCTACAATGAGCAGTTCTTC	CASSVRSYNEQFF
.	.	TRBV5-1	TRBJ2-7	TGCGCCAGCAGCTTTGCGGCTAACTACGAGCAGTACTTC	CASSFAANYEQYF
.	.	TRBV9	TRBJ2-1	TGTGCCAGCAGCGTAGTTGACAGATACAATGAGCAGTTCTTC	CASSVVDRYNEQFF
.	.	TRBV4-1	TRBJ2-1	TGCGCCAGCAGCCCACGGGCTAGCGCAGGTAGCTCCTACAATGAGCAGTTCTTC	CASSPRASAGSSYNEQFF
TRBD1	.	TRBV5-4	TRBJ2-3	TGTGCCAGCAGCTTGGCTGTCAGGGGGCGATCAGATACGCAGTATTTT	CASSLAVRGRSDTQYF
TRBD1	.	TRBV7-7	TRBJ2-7	TGTGCTAGCAGCTTAGAGCCTGGGACAGCCTACGAGCAGTACTTC	CASSLEPGTAYEQYF
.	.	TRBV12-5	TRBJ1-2	TGTGCTAGTGGTTTGTCAACAGGGCCTAGTGGCTACACCTTC	CASGLSTGPSGYTF
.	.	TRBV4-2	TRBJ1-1	TGTGCCAGCAGCCACCCAGGGGCGGCGAACACTGAAGCTTTCTTT	CASSHPGAANTEAFF
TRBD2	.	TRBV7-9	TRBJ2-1	TGTGCCAGCAGCTTAGAAGGGGTCCCGGGGGGTGAGCAGTTCTTC	CASSLEGVPGGEQFF
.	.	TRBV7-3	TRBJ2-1	TGTGCCAGCAGCCATACGGCGGGGAGCTCCTACAATGAGCAGTTCTTC	CASSHTAGSSYNEQFF
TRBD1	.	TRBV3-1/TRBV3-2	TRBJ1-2	TGTGCCAGCAGCGGGACAGGTTATGGCTACACCTTC	CASSGTGYGYTF
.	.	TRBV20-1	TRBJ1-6	TGCAGTGCTGGCCCATCACCCCTCCACTTT	CSAGPSPLHF
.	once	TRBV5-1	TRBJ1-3	TGCGCCAGCAGCTTGGATTCTAGGGGAAGGCTCTCTGGAAACACCATATATTTT	CASSLDSRGRLSGNTIYF